Below, 9 T cell receptor beta chains from the same sample are listed, as sequenced in a study of CD4+ T cells in melanoma (dated by TCRdb to the early 2020s). Library preparation used the immunoSEQ multiplex PCR assay. The immuneACCESS repertoire file appears here via TCRdb, limited to in-frame rearrangements. These files lack a portion of the clones; in checked studies, under half of the deficit traces to unresolved V genes, and the cause of the others is not known. The sample has 10,000 to 12,000 clones on record, 60% to 75% of them singletons. The top ten clones comprise roughly 9.8% of the sample. Sample: cells from a culture (not recorded whether cultured in vitro). The receptor source for this set is a human donor with melanoma.

This rearrangement joins TRBV5-1 to TRBJ2-1; tentative D call: TRBD2 (6 bases). The germline gives CDR1 SGHRS, CDR2 YFSETQ. Trimming removed 2 bases from V and 4 bases from J, with 13 bases in between. The CDR3 is made up of 15 amino acids. CDR3: CASSFGGREYNEQFF. CDR3 DNA sequence: TGCGCCAGCAGCTTCGGGGGACGAGAGTACAATGAGCAGTTCTTC.

The rearrangement joins TRBV6-6 to TRBJ2-7; maybe TRBD1 (5 bases). The CDR3 runs 15 residues. Germline lookup yields CDR1 MNHNY and CDR2 SVGAGI (reference sequence). V shed 0 bases and J shed 5 bases, with 14 bases lying between them. In DNA form, the CDR3 reads TGTGCCAGCAGTTACTCGGACATAAGGAGCCACGAGCAGTACTTC. Its protein is CASSYSDIRSHEQYF.

V usage is TRBV19 and J usage is TRBJ1-2, with a weak D call TRBD1 (6 bases). Trimming shortened V by 4 bases and J by 9 bases, and 18 bases separated the two germline ends. Germline CDR1 is LNHDA and CDR2 is SQIVND (reference sequence). This CDR3 is built from 14 residues. The CDR3 DNA follows: TGTGCCAGTAGTACGGACAGCCCGGGTAGGCGCTACACCTTC. This encodes CASSTDSPGRRYTF. Full variable domain (remainder filled in from reference TRBV19 and TRBJ1-2): DGGITQSPKYLFRKEGQNVTLSCEQNLNHDAMYWYRQDPGQGLRLIYYSQIVNDFQKGDIAEGYSVSREKKESFPLTVTSAQKNPTAFYLCASSTDSPGRRYTFGSGTRLTVV.

This rearrangement joins TRBV6-5 to TRBJ2-3; 10 bases line up with TRBD2. CDR1 is MNHEY and CDR2 is SVGAGI in the germline V gene. The CDR3 is made up of 15 amino acids. Trimming cost V 6 bases and J 4 bases; bases outside gene matches: 7. The CDR3 DNA reads TGTGCCAGCAGGCCAGCGGGGGGGAAAGCAGATACGCAGTATTTT. The encoded protein is CASRPAGGKADTQYF.

The CDR3 sequence: CASQVSGAPDTQYF. The CDR3 region has the DNA TGTGCCAGTCAAGTAAGCGGGGCCCCAGATACGCAGTATTTT. The chain recombines TRBV2 with TRBJ2-3, with 7 bases identical to TRBD2. The CDR3 sequence is 14 residues long. V lost 9 bases, J lost 4 bases, and 10 bases stayed unmatched. Per germline, CDR1 SNHLY and CDR2 FYNNEI.

The chain links TRBV6-5 to TRBJ1-1; D is unresolved. The CDR3 has 13 amino acids. Germline V gene lookup returns CDR1 MNHEY and CDR2 SVGAGI. The V end lost 5 bases, the J end lost 1 base, and 8 bases lay between the germline ends. The CDR3 here is CASSADTNTEAFF. The CDR3 bases are TGTGCCAGCAGTGCCGACACGAACACTGAAGCTTTCTTT.

This chain links TRBV4-2 with TRBJ2-2, with no clear D. From germline, CDR1 is LGHNA and CDR2 YNFKEQ. V was trimmed by 0 bases and J by 5 bases, leaving 13 bases between them. This CDR3 region has 16 residues. CDR3 amino acids: CASSQDMARVTGELFF. CDR3 nucleotides: TGTGCCAGCAGCCAAGATATGGCTAGGGTGACCGGGGAGCTGTTTTTT.

The CDR3 reads CAWRRDRGFGYTF. CDR3 sequence (DNA): TGTGCCTGGAGGAGGGACAGGGGTTTTGGCTACACCTTC. The V gene is TRBV30, the J gene TRBJ1-2; 10 bases are a match to TRBD1. CDR3 length equals 13 residues. Unmatched junction bases numbered 5, after V lost 3 bases and J lost 7 bases. From germline, CDR1 is GTSNPN and CDR2 SVGIG (reference sequence).

This clone was seen a single time. The V and J genes are TRBV5-1 and TRBJ2-3; D not certain. Trimming removed 1 base from V and 0 bases from J, with 12 bases in between. This CDR3 has 16 residues. Germline V CDR1 and CDR2: SGHRS, YFSETQ. The CDR3 loop is CASSLLPRQSTDTQYF. CDR3 coding DNA: TGCGCCAGCAGCTTGTTACCCCGGCAAAGCACAGATACGCAGTATTTT.